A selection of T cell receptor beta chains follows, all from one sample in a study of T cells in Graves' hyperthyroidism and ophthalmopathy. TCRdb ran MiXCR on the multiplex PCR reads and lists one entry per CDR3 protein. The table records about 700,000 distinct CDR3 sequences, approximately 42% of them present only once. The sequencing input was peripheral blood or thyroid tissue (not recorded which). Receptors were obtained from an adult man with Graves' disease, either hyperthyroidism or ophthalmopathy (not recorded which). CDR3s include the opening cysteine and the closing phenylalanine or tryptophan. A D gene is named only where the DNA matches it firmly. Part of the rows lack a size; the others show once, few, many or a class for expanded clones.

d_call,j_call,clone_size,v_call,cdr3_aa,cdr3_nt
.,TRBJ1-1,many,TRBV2,CASSERQDTEAFF,TGTGCCAGCAGTGAAAGGCAGGACACTGAAGCTTTCTTT
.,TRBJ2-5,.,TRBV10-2,CASSEPSRGGPETQYF,TGCGCCAGCAGTGAGCCAAGCAGGGGGGGCCCAGAGACCCAGTACTTC
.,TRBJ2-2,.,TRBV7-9,CASSLRVGSGSGELFF,TGTGCCAGCAGCCTCCGGGTGGGGTCCGGGTCCGGGGAGCTGTTTTTT
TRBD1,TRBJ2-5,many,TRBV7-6,CASSPTPDRGRETQYF,TGTGCCAGCAGCCCGACCCCGGACAGGGGGCGAGAGACCCAGTACTTC
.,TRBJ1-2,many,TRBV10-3,CAISEVTGPNYGYTF,TGTGCCATCAGTGAAGTGACAGGTCCCAACTATGGCTACACCTTC
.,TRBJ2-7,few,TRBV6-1,CASSEEGAYEQYF,TGTGCCAGCAGTGAAGAAGGGGCCTACGAGCAGTACTTC
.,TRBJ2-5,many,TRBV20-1,CSARQGRETQYF,TGCAGTGCTAGACAGGGGCGGGAGACCCAGTACTTC
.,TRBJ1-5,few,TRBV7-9,CASSYHHGGDYSNQPQHF,TGTGCCAGCAGCTATCACCACGGAGGGGATTATAGCAATCAGCCCCAGCATTTT
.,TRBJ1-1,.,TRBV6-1,CASSYRGPMNTEAFF,TGTGCCAGCAGTTACCGCGGACCCATGAACACTGAAGCTTTCTTT
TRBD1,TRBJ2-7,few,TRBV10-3,CASSEQAGGHEQYF,TGTGCCAGCAGTGAGCAGGCAGGGGGCCACGAGCAGTACTTC
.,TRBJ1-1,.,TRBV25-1,CASSFRLGTEAFF,TGTGCCAGCAGTTTCCGCCTGGGCACTGAAGCTTTCTTT
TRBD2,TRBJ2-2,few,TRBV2,CASSELVPGTSGSNAGELFF,TGTGCCAGCAGTGAACTTGTCCCCGGGACTAGCGGGAGTAATGCCGGGGAGCTGTTTTTT
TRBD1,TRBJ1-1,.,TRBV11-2,CASRPGQFLNTEAFF,TGTGCCAGCAGGCCGGGACAGTTCCTGAACACTGAAGCTTTCTTT
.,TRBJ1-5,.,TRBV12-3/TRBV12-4,CASSSVRQSNQPQHF,TGTGCCAGCAGTTCGGTGCGACAAAGCAATCAGCCCCAGCATTTT
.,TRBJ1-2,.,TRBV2,CASSFGTAGGYTF,TGTGCCAGCAGTTTCGGGACCGCGGGGGGCTACACCTTC
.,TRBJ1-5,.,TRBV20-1,CSAERGVQPQHF,TGCAGTGCTGAGAGGGGGGTTCAGCCCCAGCATTTT
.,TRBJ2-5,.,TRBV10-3,CAISERLVQETQYF,TGTGCCATCAGTGAGCGCCTAGTCCAAGAGACCCAGTACTTC
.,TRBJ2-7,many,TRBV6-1,CASRVLNEQYF,TGTGCCAGCAGGGTGTTAAACGAGCAGTACTTC
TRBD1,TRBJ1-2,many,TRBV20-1,CSARTGGDYGYTF,TGCAGTGCCAGGACAGGGGGCGACTATGGCTACACCTTC
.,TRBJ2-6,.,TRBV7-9,CASSFGRTF,TGTGCCAGCAGCTTCGGCCGGACTTTC
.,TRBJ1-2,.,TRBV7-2,CASSTGPRGYGYTF,TGTGCCAGCAGCACAGGGCCTCGGGGCTATGGCTACACCTTC
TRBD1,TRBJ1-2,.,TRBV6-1,CASRTDPGTGYGYTF,TGTGCCAGCAGAACCGACCCCGGGACAGGGTATGGCTACACCTTC
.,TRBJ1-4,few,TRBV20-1,CSGSAATNEKLFF,TGCAGTGGGAGCGCGGCAACTAATGAAAAACTGTTTTTT
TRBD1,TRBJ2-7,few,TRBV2,CASRGVGDRTYEQYF,TGTGCCAGCAGGGGAGTAGGGGACAGGACCTACGAGCAGTACTTC
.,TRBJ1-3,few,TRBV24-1,CASSDPGSSGNTIYF,TGTGCCAGCAGTGATCCAGGGTCCTCTGGAAACACCATATATTTT
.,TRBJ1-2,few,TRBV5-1,CASSLEGAPNGGYTF,TGCGCCAGCAGCTTGGAGGGAGCACCGAATGGGGGCTACACCTTC
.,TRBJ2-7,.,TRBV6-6,CASSYLQGREQYF,TGTGCCAGCAGTTACTTACAGGGCCGTGAGCAGTACTTC
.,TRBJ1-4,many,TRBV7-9,CASSFVRNEKLFF,TGTGCCAGCAGCTTTGTGAGAAATGAAAAACTGTTTTTT
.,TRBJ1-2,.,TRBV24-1,CAASFGYGYTF,TGTGCCGCCAGTTTCGGCTATGGCTACACCTTC
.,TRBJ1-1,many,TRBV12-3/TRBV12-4,CASSLLMNTEAFF,TGTGCCAGCAGCCTCCTCATGAACACTGAAGCTTTCTTT
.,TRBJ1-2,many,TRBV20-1,CSARSYGYTF,TGCAGTGCTAGATCCTATGGCTACACCTTC
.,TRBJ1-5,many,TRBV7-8,CASSLALSRVSNQPQHF,TGTGCCAGCAGCTTAGCGCTAAGCAGGGTTAGCAATCAGCCCCAGCATTTT
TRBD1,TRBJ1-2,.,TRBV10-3,CAIRGTVNYGYTF,TGTGCCATCAGGGGGACAGTCAACTATGGCTACACCTTC
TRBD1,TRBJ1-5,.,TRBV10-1,CASSVEVAGGLQPQHF,TGCGCCAGCAGTGTTGAAGTGGCAGGGGGCCTTCAGCCCCAGCATTTT
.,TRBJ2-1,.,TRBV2,CASSEVLNNEQFF,TGTGCCAGCAGTGAAGTACTCAACAATGAGCAGTTCTTC
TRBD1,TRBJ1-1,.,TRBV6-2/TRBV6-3,CASSYETGGHTEAFF,TGTGCCAGCAGTTACGAGACAGGGGGGCACACTGAAGCTTTCTTT
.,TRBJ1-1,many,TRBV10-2,CASSGGINTEAFF,TGCGCCAGCAGTGGAGGGATAAACACTGAAGCTTTCTTT
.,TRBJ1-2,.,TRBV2,CASSWDGYNYGYTF,TGTGCCAGCAGTTGGGACGGATACAACTATGGCTACACCTTC
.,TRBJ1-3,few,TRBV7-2,CASSLATGFSSGNTIYF,TGTGCCAGCAGCTTAGCCACAGGGTTCAGCTCTGGAAACACCATATATTTT
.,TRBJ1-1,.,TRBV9,CTSSLSGWNTEAFF,TGTACCAGCAGTTTATCAGGGTGGAACACTGAAGCTTTCTTT
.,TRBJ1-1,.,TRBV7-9,CASSLTSLAEAFF,TGTGCCAGCAGCTTAACCTCCTTGGCTGAAGCTTTCTTT
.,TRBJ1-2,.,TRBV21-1,CASSRDSLGYTF,TGTGCCAGCAGCAGGGACTCCTTGGGCTACACCTTC
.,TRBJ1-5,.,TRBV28,CASSPLYQGNQPQHF,TGTGCCAGCTCACCGTTGTATCAAGGCAATCAGCCCCAGCATTTT
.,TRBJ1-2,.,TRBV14,CASSQELGGLGNGGYTF,TGTGCCAGCAGCCAAGAATTAGGGGGACTAGGAAATGGAGGCTACACCTTC
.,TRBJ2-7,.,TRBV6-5,CASSRAGDYEQYF,TGTGCCAGCAGTCGCGCAGGGGACTACGAGCAGTACTTC
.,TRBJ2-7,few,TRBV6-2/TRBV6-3,CAHRETSKNEQYF,TGTGCCCACAGGGAGACTAGCAAGAACGAGCAGTACTTC
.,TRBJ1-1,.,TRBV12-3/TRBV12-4,CASSGDSEAFF,TGTGCCAGCAGTGGAGACAGTGAAGCTTTCTTT
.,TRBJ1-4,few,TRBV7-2,CASSSHTGGEKLFF,TGTGCCAGCAGCTCCCACACGGGGGGTGAAAAACTGTTTTTT
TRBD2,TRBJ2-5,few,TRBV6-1,CASSEVYGLAGGRETQYF,TGTGCCAGTAGTGAAGTGTATGGACTAGCGGGGGGGCGAGAGACCCAGTACTTC
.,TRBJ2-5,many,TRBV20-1,CSAWDGQRETQYF,TGCAGTGCTTGGGACGGTCAGCGGGAGACCCAGTACTTC
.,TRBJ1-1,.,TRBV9,CASSLNRANTEAFF,TGTGCCAGCAGCTTGAACAGGGCCAACACTGAAGCTTTCTTT
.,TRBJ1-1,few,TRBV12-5,CASSFRGLTEAFF,TGTGCCAGCAGTTTCCGGGGCCTCACTGAAGCTTTCTTT
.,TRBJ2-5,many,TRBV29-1,CSVQGGNNQETQYF,TGCAGCGTCCAAGGAGGCAACAACCAAGAGACCCAGTACTTC
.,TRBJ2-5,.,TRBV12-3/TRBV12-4,CASSQDMGAEETQYF,TGTGCCAGCAGCCAAGATATGGGGGCGGAGGAGACCCAGTACTTC
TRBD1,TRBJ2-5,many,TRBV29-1,CSVEGADRGYQETQYF,TGCAGCGTTGAGGGAGCGGACAGGGGGTACCAAGAGACCCAGTACTTC
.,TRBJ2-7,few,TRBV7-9,CASSLAGSGSYEQYF,TGTGCCAGCAGCTTAGCGGGTAGCGGCTCCTACGAGCAGTACTTC
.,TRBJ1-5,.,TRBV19,CASSIGQLSNQPQHF,TGTGCCAGTAGTATCGGACAGCTTAGCAATCAGCCCCAGCATTTT
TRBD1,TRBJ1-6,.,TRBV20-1,CSASLGQGSSPLHF,TGCAGTGCTAGCCTCGGACAGGGTAGTTCACCCCTCCACTTT
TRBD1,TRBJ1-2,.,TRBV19,CASSINRGSYGYTF,TGTGCCAGTAGTATCAACAGGGGGAGCTATGGCTACACCTTC
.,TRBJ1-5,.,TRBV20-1,CSSLGGNQPQHF,TGCAGTTCTCTCGGGGGAAATCAGCCCCAGCATTTT